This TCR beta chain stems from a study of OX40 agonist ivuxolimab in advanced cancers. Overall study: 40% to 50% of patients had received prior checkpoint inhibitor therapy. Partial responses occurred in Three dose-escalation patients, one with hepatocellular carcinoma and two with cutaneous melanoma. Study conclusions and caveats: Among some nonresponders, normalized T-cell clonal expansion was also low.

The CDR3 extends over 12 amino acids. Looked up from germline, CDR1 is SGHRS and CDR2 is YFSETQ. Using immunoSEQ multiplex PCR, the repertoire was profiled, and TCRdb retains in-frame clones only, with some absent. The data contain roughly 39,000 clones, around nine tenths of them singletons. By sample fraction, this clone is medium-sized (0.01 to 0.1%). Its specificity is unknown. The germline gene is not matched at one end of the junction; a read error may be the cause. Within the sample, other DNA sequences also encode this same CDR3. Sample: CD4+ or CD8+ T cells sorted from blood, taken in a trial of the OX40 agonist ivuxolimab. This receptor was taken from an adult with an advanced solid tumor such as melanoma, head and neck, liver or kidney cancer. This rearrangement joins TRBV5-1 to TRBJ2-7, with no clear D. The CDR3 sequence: CASSLSSYEQYF. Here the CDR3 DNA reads TGTGCCAGCAGCTTGTCCTCGTACGAGCAGTACTTC. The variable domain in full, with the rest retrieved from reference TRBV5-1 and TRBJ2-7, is KAGVTQTPRYLIKTRGQQVTLSCSPISGHRSVSWYQQTPGQGLQFLFEYFSETQRNKGNFPGRFSGRQFSNSRSEMNVSTLELGDSALYLCASSLSSYEQYFGPGTRLTVT.